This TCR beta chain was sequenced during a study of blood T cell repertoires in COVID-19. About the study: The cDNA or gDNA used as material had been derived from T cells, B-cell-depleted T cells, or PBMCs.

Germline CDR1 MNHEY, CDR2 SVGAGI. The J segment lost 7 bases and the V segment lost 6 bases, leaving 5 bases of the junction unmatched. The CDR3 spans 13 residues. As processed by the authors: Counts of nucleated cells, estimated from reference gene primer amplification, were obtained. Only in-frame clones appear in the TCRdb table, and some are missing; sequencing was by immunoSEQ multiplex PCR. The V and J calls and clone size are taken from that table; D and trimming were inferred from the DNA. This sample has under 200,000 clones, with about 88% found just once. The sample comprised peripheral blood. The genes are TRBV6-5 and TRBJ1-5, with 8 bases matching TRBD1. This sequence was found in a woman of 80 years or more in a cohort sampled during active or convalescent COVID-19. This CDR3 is CASRTGVGQPQHF. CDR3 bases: TGTGCCAGCAGGACAGGGGTGGGGCAGCCCCAGCATTTT.